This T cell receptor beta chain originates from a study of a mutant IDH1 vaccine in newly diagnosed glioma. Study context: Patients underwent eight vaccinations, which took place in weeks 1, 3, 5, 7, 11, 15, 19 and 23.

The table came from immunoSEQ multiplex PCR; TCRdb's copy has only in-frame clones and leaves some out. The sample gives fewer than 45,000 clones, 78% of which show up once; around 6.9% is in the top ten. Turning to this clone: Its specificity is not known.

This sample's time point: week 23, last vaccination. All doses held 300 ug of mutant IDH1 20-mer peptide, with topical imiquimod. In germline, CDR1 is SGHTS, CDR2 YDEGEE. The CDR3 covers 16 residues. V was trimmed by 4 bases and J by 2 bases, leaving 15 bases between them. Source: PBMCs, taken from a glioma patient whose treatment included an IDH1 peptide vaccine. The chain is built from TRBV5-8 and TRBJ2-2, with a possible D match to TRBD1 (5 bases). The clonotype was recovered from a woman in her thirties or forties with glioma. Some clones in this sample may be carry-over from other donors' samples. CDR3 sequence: CASSRTQGFNTGELFF. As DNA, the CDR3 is TGTGCCAGCAGCCGGACCCAGGGATTCAACACCGGGGAGCTGTTTTTT.